Shown below are 24 T cell receptor beta chains from a single sample sequenced in a study of T-cell reconstitution after alpha-beta-depleted transplantation in children. A TCRbeta library incorporating unique molecular identifiers was prepared. TCRdb reprocessed the PCR reads with MiXCR, giving one entry per CDR3 protein. The data hold about 900,000 distinct CDR3 sequences, with around 30% observed a single time. This specimen was PBMCs, mostly from graft donor cells, taken 360 days after TCRalphabeta/CD19-depleted stem cell transplant. Receptor source: a boy younger than two who had a stem cell transplant for SCID, so the T cells may come from the graft donor.

This clonotype was picked up a small number of times. The rearrangement uses TRBV20-1 and TRBJ1-5; D gene unclear. CDR1 DFQATT and CDR2 SNEGSKA come from the germline V gene (reference sequence). The CDR3 is made up of 14 amino acids. V lost 0 bases and J 0 bases, leaving 6 bases between the germline ends. DNA for the CDR3: TGCAGTGCTAGAGACTTTCATAGCAATCAGCCCCAGCATTTT. Protein product: CSARDFHSNQPQHF.

In its sample, this clonotype was seen many times. The chain has TRBV12-3 or TRBV12-4 and TRBJ1-6; 8 bases map to TRBD1. This CDR3 spans 15 amino acids. Unmatched junction bases numbered 6, after V lost 4 bases and J lost 7 bases. CDR3 DNA: TGTGCCAGCAGTTCTCAGGGGGCTGCCAATTCACCCCTCCACTTT. Protein sequence: CASSSQGAANSPLHF.

This clonotype turned up a few times. CDR3 coding DNA: TGTGCCAGCAGCTGGGGACTTAACAATGAGCAGTTCTTC. Translated: CASSWGLNNEQFF. The genes are TRBV9 and TRBJ2-1; D perhaps matches TRBD2 (6 bases). Germline assignment: CDR1 SGDLS and CDR2 YYNGEE. The V gene lost 4 bases and the J gene lost 5 bases, with 10 bases spanning the gap. The CDR3 is made up of 13 amino acids.

This clonotype was picked up one time. The CDR3 coding sequence is TGTGCCAGCAGTTACAGGAGAATCATGAACACTGAAGCTTTCTTT. The encoded protein is CASSYRRIMNTEAFF. The J gene is TRBJ1-1, the V gene TRBV6-2 or TRBV6-3; no reliable D call. CDR3 size: 15 residues. Germline lookup yields CDR1 MNHEY and CDR2 SVGEGT. V was clipped by 2 bases and J by 0 bases, with 10 bases between them.

The chain employs TRBV4-1 and TRBJ2-7, with 11 bases aligning to TRBD2. In germline, CDR1 is MGHRA, CDR2 YSYEKL. CDR3 length: 16 amino acids. J was trimmed by 6 bases and V by 1 base; bases with no gene match: 8. The CDR3 is CASSQGISGGAGEQYF. The CDR3 DNA sequence: TGCGCCAGCAGCCAAGGTATTAGCGGGGGGGCAGGCGAGCAGTACTTC.

This sequence joins TRBV20-1 and TRBJ2-5; a weak D match, TRBD2 (7 bases). With 1 base removed from V and 5 bases from J, the gap between germline ends came to 14 bases. Looked up from germline, CDR1 is DFQATT and CDR2 is SNEGSKA (reference sequence). The CDR3 is 14 amino acids. CDR3 protein: CSARGGGARETQYF. Written as DNA, the CDR3 is TGCAGTGCTAGAGGCGGGGGCGCAAGGGAGACCCAGTACTTC.

The chain is built from TRBV6-2 or TRBV6-3 and TRBJ1-1; 7 bases agree with TRBD1. After removal of 5 bases from V and 1 base from J, the junction contained 4 bases not matched to a gene. The germline gives CDR1 MNHEY, CDR2 SVGEGT. CDR3 length equals 14 residues. CDR3 sequence: CASSVQGTNTEAFF. The CDR3 DNA reads as TGTGCCAGCAGTGTACAGGGGACGAACACTGAAGCTTTCTTT.

The V and J genes are TRBV20-1 and TRBJ2-2; perhaps TRBD1 as D (6 bases). The germline V and J ends were trimmed by 3 bases and 4 bases, with 12 bases remaining between them. The CDR3 loop spans 14 amino acids. Looked up from germline, CDR1 is DFQATT and CDR2 is SNEGSKA (reference sequence). The CDR3 nucleotides are TGCAGTGCTAGCAGTCCCAGGGGCACCGGGGAGCTGTTTTTT. It specifies CSASSPRGTGELFF.

The rearrangement links TRBV3-1 to TRBJ1-1; no definite D call. Germline lookup yields CDR1 LGHDT and CDR2 YNNKEL (reference sequence). The CDR3 runs 14 residues. V was clipped by 6 bases and J by 1 base, with 12 bases between them. For the CDR3, the DNA is TGTGCCAGCAGACGTCTCGGAGGGAACACTGAAGCTTTCTTT. Translated, it gives CASRRLGGNTEAFF.

The J gene is TRBJ1-1, the V gene TRBV18; D uncertain. The CDR3 contains 14 residues. The germline V gene has CDR1 KGHSH and CDR2 LQKENI. Trimming took off 6 bases at V and 11 bases at J, with 22 bases between the two ends. In DNA, the CDR3 is TGTGCCAGCTCTCCCTCCACCTTCGATAAGAGGGCTTTCTTT. This translates into CASSPSTFDKRAFF.

This clonotype showed up just a few times. This chain links TRBV2 with TRBJ1-6; D is unclear. The CDR3 runs 11 residues. V gave up 3 bases and J gave up 10 bases, with 4 bases separating them. Germline V gene sequence: CDR1 SNHLY, CDR2 FYNNEI. The CDR3 nucleotides read TGTGCCAGCAGTGACGGATCACCCCTCCACTTT. It codes for CASSDGSPLHF.

This chain links TRBV7-2 with TRBJ1-5, with TRBD1 matching over 9 bases. The CDR3 has 16 residues. Germline V gene sequence: CDR1 SGHTA, CDR2 FQGNSA. Trimming cost V 3 bases and J 2 bases; bases outside gene matches: 5. As DNA, the CDR3 is TGTGCCAGCAGCTTTCAGGACAGGGGAGGCAATCAGCCCCAGCATTTT. Protein sequence: CASSFQDRGGNQPQHF. Combining the CDR3 with reference TRBV7-2 and TRBJ1-5 gives the whole variable domain GAGVSQSPSNKVTEKGKDVELRCDPISGHTALYWYRQSLGQGLEFLIYFQGNSAPDKSGLPSDRFSAERTGGSVSTLTIQRTQQEDSAVYLCASSFQDRGGNQPQHFGDGTRLSIL.

The V gene is TRBV19, the J gene TRBJ2-2, with 7 bases matching TRBD1. The CDR3 consists of 15 residues. Germline lookup yields CDR1 LNHDA and CDR2 SQIVND (reference sequence). The V segment lost 6 bases and the J segment 0 bases; nucleotides outside the gene matches: 4. CDR3 in amino acids: CASRGQLANTGELFF. DNA of the CDR3: TGTGCCAGTAGGGGACAGCTCGCGAACACCGGGGAGCTGTTTTTT. Filled out from reference TRBV19 and TRBJ2-2, the complete variable domain reads DGGITQSPKYLFRKEGQNVTLSCEQNLNHDAMYWYRQDPGQGLRLIYYSQIVNDFQKGDIAEGYSVSREKKESFPLTVTSAQKNPTAFYLCASRGQLANTGELFFGEGSRLTVL.

J is TRBJ2-4 and V is TRBV12-3 or TRBV12-4, with D unclear. CDR3 size: 18 residues. V was trimmed by 2 bases and J by 2 bases, leaving 19 bases between them. CDR3: CASSLWGSRELTKNIQYF. The CDR3 DNA sequence: TGTGCCAGCAGTTTATGGGGATCGCGTGAGTTGACCAAAAACATTCAGTACTTC.

This clonotype has at least ten counts. The rearrangement joins TRBV2 to TRBJ2-3; the D is unclear. Looked up from germline, CDR1 is SNHLY and CDR2 is FYNNEI. The CDR3 is 11 residues long. V lost 2 bases and J 6 bases, leaving 3 bases between the germline ends. CDR3 amino acids: CASSELDTQYF. The CDR3 DNA sequence: TGTGCCAGCAGTGAACTGGATACGCAGTATTTT. Together with reference TRBV2 and TRBJ2-3, the CDR3 gives the full variable domain: EPEVTQTPSHQVTQMGQEVILRCVPISNHLYFYWYRQILGQKVEFLVSFYNNEISEKSEIFDDQFSVERPDGSNFTLKIRSTKLEDSAMYFCASSELDTQYFGPGTRLTVL.

The V and J genes are TRBV2 and TRBJ2-3; D not certain. The germline gives CDR1 SNHLY, CDR2 FYNNEI. Trimming shortened V by 3 bases and J by 6 bases, and 10 bases separated the two germline ends. CDR3 length equals 13 residues. CDR3: CASSDSILDTQYF. As DNA, the CDR3 is TGTGCCAGCAGTGACAGTATCCTGGATACGCAGTATTTT.

This clonotype was seen many times. The chain is built from TRBV7-9 and TRBJ2-7; maybe TRBD1 (5 bases). The CDR3 loop spans 12 amino acids. Germline values: CDR1 SEHNR, CDR2 FQNEAQ (reference sequence). Trimming removed 6 bases from V and 5 bases from J, with 11 bases in between. CDR3 sequence reads: CASSQGAHEQYF. Here the CDR3 DNA reads TGTGCCAGCAGTCAGGGTGCCCACGAGCAGTACTTC.

J is TRBJ2-3 and V is TRBV6-1; 8 bases fit TRBD1. Trimming removed 6 bases from V and 2 bases from J; junction bases left unmatched: 13. Per germline, CDR1 MNHNS and CDR2 SASEGT. This CDR3 is built from 17 residues. As DNA, the CDR3 is TGTGCCAGCAGCCCAAAAACCGGGACAGGTTACACAGATACGCAGTATTTT. Residues: CASSPKTGTGYTDTQYF.

The V gene is TRBV18, the J gene TRBJ2-3, with 16 bases that match TRBD2. V lost 6 bases to trimming and J lost 1 base; unmatched junction nucleotides: 16. CDR3 length: 21 residues. Germline loops: CDR1 KGHSH, CDR2 LQKENI. Here the CDR3 reads CASSQIRGLAGGPYGTDTQYF. The CDR3 DNA reads TGTGCCAGCTCGCAAATCCGGGGACTAGCGGGGGGGCCCTACGGCACAGATACGCAGTATTTT.

The genes are TRBV5-1 and TRBJ2-5; D is perhaps TRBD1 or TRBD2 (5 bases each). Trimming took off 0 bases at V and 10 bases at J, with 13 bases between the two ends. CDR1 and CDR2 (germline): SGHRS, YFSETQ. This CDR3 region has 13 residues. CDR3 nucleotides: TGCGCCAGCAGCTTGGAAGGTTGGGACGACCAGTACTTC. Protein product: CASSLEGWDDQYF.

This chain connects TRBV11-1 to TRBJ2-6, with D maybe TRBD1 (6 bases). CDR3 length equals 19 residues. Germline assignment: CDR1 SGHAT and CDR2 FQDESV (reference sequence). The V gene lost 1 base and the J gene lost 4 bases, with 20 bases spanning the gap. In DNA, the CDR3 is TGTGCCAGCAGCTTAGATGGCAGGGGTACGTGGACGGGGGCCAACGTCCTGACTTTC. It specifies CASSLDGRGTWTGANVLTF.

This clonotype has more than one count but fewer than ten. The V and J genes are TRBV4-3 and TRBJ2-6; D call uncertain. V gave up 1 base and J gave up 1 base, with 11 bases separating them. The CDR3 consists of 17 residues. Germline V lookup: CDR1 LGHNA, CDR2 YSLEER. The CDR3 is CASSQGLGGSGANVLTF. CDR3 DNA: TGCGCCAGCAGCCAAGGTTTGGGTGGGTCTGGGGCCAACGTCCTGACTTTC.

This chain joins TRBV11-2 and TRBJ2-7, with 11 bases aligning to TRBD1. Germline CDR1 reads SGHAT; CDR2 reads FQNNGV. The length of the CDR3 is 14 residues. V trimming: 5 bases; J trimming: 6 bases; junction bases outside the gene matches: 6. CDR3 bases: TGTGCCAGCAGCCCCTGGGACAGGGGGTTCGAGCAGTACTTC. Its protein product is CASSPWDRGFEQYF.

V gene TRBV11-2 combines with J gene TRBJ2-5, with D tentatively TRBD1 (6 bases). V was trimmed by 1 base and J by 4 bases, leaving 10 bases between them. Germline loops: CDR1 SGHAT, CDR2 FQNNGV. This CDR3 has 14 residues. CDR3 sequence reads: CASSLVWGRETQYF. The DNA of the CDR3 is TGTGCCAGCAGCTTAGTGTGGGGGCGAGAGACCCAGTACTTC. Complete variable domain (other parts from reference TRBV11-2 and TRBJ2-5): EAGVAQSPRYKIIEKRQSVAFWCNPISGHATLYWYQQILGQGPKLLIQFQNNGVVDDSQLPKDRFSAERLKGVDSTLKIQPAKLEDSAVYLCASSLVWGRETQYFGPGTRLLVL.